This entry is about one T cell receptor (beta chain). No antigen is known for it. This CDR3 contains 16 residues. V lost 4 bases and J lost 5, with 18 bases in between. Germline CDR1 and CDR2: MNHNS and SASEGT. The sample originates from a study of OX40 agonist ivuxolimab in advanced cancers. The study's findings and limits: Compared with others, partial responders at 0.1-3.0 mg/kg displayed clonal expansion among the lowest. Doses of 0.1 to 3.0 mg/kg were accompanied by clonal expansion of CD4+ and CD8+ blood T cells by week 6.

Clones were read by immunoSEQ multiplex PCR, and TCRdb kept only the in-frame ones, dropping some. Found here are 28,000 or so clones, roughly 80% of them singletons; the top ten hold roughly 10%. The sequenced sample was CD4+ or CD8+ T cells sorted from blood, obtained in a trial of the OX40 agonist ivuxolimab. The J gene is TRBJ2-1, the V gene TRBV6-1; possibly TRBD1 for D (6 bases). This TCR derives from an adult with an advanced solid tumor such as melanoma, head and neck, liver or kidney cancer. The CDR3 DNA reads as TGTGCCAGCAGTGTCGAACAGGGTGGATATGACAATGAGCAGTTCTTC. Its protein product is CASSVEQGGYDNEQFF.